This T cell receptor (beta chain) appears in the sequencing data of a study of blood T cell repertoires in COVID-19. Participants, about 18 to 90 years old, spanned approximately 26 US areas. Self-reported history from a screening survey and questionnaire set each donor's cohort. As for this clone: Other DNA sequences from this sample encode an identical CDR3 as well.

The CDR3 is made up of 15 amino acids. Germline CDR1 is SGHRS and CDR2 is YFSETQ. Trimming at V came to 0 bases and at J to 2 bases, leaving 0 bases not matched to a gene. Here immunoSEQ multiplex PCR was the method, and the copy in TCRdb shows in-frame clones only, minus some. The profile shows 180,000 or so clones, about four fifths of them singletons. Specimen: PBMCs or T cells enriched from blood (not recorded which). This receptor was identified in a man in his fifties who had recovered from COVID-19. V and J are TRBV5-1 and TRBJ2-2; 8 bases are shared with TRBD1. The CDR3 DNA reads TGCGCCAGCAGCTTGGCAGGGGGCAACACCGGGGAGCTGTTTTTT. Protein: CASSLAGGNTGELFF. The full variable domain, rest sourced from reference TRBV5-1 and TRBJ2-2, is KAGVTQTPRYLIKTRGQQVTLSCSPISGHRSVSWYQQTPGQGLQFLFEYFSETQRNKGNFPGRFSGRQFSNSRSEMNVSTLELGDSALYLCASSLAGGNTGELFFGEGSRLTVL.